This T cell receptor beta chain was captured by sequencing in a study of T cells in Graves' hyperthyroidism and ophthalmopathy. Across the whole study: Peripheral blood draws took place at initial diagnosis, ahead of any treatment.

Amplified regions were TCR beta CDR3 sequences from RNA transcripts. Researchers ran a first-round RT-PCR on the TCR CDR3 using the HTBI primer set. TCRdb re-called the multiplex PCR reads with MiXCR, one entry per CDR3 protein. Of fewer than 400,000 distinct CDR3 sequences listed, roughly 13% are singletons. Disease lasting under 3 months, a NOSPECS grade of at least 4, and a Clinical Activity Score of at least 3 were features of the ophthalmopathy patients. This clonotype was detected a few times. One end of the junction does not line up with germline, which may come from a read error. The sequence was collected from a man over 45 with Graves' ophthalmopathy. The specimen was blood.

Written as DNA, the CDR3 is TGCGCCAGCAGTGATAGGACAGGGAAGGAGACCCAGTACTTC. Translating it yields CASSDRTGKETQYF. The V and J genes are TRBV6-1 and TRBJ2-5, with 8 bases that match TRBD1. Germline V CDR1 and CDR2: MNHNS, SASEGT. The CDR3 has 14 amino acids.